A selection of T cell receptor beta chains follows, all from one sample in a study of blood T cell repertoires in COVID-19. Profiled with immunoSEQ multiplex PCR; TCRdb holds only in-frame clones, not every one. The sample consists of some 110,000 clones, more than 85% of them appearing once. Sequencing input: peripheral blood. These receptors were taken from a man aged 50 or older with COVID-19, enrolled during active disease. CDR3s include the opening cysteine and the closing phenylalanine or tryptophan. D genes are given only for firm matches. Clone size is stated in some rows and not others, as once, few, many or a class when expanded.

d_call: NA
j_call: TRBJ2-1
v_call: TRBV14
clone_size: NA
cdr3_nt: TGTGCCAGCAGCCCATTGAGCTCCTACAATGAGCAGTTCTTC
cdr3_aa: CASSPLSSYNEQFF

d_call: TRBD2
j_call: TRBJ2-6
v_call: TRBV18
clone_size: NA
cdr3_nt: TGTGCCAGCTCACCAGCGGGAGCTGGGGCCAACGTCCTGACTTTC
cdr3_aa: CASSPAGAGANVLTF

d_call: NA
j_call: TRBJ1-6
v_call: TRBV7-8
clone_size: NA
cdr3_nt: TGTGCCAGCAGCTTAGGTCCAGGGTCCGTATCACCCCTCCACTTT
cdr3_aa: CASSLGPGSVSPLHF

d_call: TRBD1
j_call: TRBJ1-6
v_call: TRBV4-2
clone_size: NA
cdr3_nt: TGTGCCAGCAGCCAGGTCACCACCGGGACAGCGAATTCACCCCTCCACTTT
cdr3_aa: CASSQVTTGTANSPLHF

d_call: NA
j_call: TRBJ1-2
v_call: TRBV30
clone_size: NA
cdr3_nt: TGTGCCTGGATCGGACAGTTCTATGGCTACACCTTC
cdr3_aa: CAWIGQFYGYTF

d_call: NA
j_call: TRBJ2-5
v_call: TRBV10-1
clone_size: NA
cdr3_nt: TGCGCCAGCACCTCAGGAGGGTGGGCCGCGGGGGCAGAGACCCAGTACTTC
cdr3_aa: CASTSGGWAAGAETQYF

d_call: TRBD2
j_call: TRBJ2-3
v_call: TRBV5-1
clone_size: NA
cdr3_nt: TGCGCCAGCAGCTTGAGCGGGAAGAGCACAGATACGCAGTATTTT
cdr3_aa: CASSLSGKSTDTQYF

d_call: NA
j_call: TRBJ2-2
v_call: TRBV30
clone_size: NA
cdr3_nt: TGTGCCTCCCCGGGACTTTTCACCGGGGAGCTGTTTTTT
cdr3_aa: CASPGLFTGELFF

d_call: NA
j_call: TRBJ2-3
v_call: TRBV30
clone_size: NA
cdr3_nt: TGTGCCTGGAGCCCAGGGGCCAGGGTGGCAGATACGCAGTATTTT
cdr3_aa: CAWSPGARVADTQYF

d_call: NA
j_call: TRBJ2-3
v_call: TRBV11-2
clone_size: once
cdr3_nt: TGTGCCAGCAGCCCCCAGACAGACACAGATACGCAGTATTTT
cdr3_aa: CASSPQTDTDTQYF

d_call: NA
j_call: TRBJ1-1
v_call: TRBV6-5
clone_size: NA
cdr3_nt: TGTGCCAGCAGAAGCGGCCCAGGCAACGCTTTCTTT
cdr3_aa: CASRSGPGNAFF

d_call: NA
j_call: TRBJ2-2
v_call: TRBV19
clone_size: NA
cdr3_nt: TGTGCCAGTAGTATTACGGGAAACACCGGGGAGCTGTTTTTT
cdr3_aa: CASSITGNTGELFF

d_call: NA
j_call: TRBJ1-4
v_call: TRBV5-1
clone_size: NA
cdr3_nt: TGCGCCAGCAGCTCACCAGGGCCAACTAATGAAAAACTGTTTTTT
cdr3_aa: CASSSPGPTNEKLFF

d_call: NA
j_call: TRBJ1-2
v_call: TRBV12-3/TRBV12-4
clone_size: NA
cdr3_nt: TGTGCCAGCAGTTTAAGGGGCCGCGGCTACACCTTC
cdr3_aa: CASSLRGRGYTF

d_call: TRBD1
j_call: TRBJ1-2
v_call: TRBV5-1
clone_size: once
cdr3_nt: TGCGCCAGCAGCTTGGGACAGGGTGGCTATGGCTACACCTTC
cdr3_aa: CASSLGQGGYGYTF

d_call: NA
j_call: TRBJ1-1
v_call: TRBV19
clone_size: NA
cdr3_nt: TGTGCCAGTAACTCATTGACTGAAGCTTTCTTT
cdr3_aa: CASNSLTEAFF

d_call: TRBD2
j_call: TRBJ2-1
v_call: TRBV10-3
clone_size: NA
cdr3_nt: TGTGCCATCAGATTGGGGGAGGGTCGAAGGGGTGAGCAGTTCTTC
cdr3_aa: CAIRLGEGRRGEQFF

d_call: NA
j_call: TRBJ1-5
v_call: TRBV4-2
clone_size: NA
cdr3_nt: TGTGCCAGCAGCCAAGATTCGGGGGAGGGTCAGCCCCAGCATTTT
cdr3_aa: CASSQDSGEGQPQHF

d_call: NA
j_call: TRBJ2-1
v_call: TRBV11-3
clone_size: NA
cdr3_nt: TGTGCCAGCAGCCTAAGCGACAGGCGCAATGAGCAGTTCTTC
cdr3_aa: CASSLSDRRNEQFF

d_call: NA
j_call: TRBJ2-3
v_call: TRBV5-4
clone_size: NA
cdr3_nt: TGTGCCAGCAGCTTGGGTGTAGCGGATACGCAGTATTTT
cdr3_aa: CASSLGVADTQYF

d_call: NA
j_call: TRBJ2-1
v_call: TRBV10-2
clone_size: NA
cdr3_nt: TGCGCCAGCTCCCCCGGGAATGAGCAGTTCTTC
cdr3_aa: CASSPGNEQFF

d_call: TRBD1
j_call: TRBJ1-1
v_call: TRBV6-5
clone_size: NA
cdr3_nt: TGTGCCAGCAGGGTACAGGGGGCCGGCACTGAAGCTTTCTTT
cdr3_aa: CASRVQGAGTEAFF

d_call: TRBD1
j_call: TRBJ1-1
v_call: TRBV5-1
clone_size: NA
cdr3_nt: TGCGCCAGCAGCTTGCTCGGGACAGCTGAAGCTTTCTTT
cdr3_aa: CASSLLGTAEAFF

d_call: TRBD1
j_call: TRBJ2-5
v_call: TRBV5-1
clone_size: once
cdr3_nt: TGCGCCAGCAGCAGAGAGACAAGGGGGCGGGAAGAGACCCAGTACTTC
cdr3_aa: CASSRETRGREETQYF

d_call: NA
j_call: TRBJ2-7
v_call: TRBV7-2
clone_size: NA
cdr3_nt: TGTGCCAGCAGCTTAGCGCAGGGGCCCCCCTACGAGCAGTACTTC
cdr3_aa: CASSLAQGPPYEQYF

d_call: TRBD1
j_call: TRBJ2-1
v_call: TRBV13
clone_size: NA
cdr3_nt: TGTGCCAGCAGCTTAGGGGACAGGGGCTACAATGAGCAGTTCTTC
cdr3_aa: CASSLGDRGYNEQFF

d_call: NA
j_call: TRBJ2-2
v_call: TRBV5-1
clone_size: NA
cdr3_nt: TGCGCCAGCAGCTTGGTCTTGGGAGGAACGGGGACCGGGGAGCTGTTTTTT
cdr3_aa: CASSLVLGGTGTGELFF